This is a list of T cell receptor beta chains from one sample in a study of blood T cell repertoires in COVID-19. Sequenced by immunoSEQ multiplex PCR; TCRdb stores in-frame clones only, minus some. The table has roughly 400,000 clones, about nine tenths seen once; the top ten hold 0.8% to 0.9%. The sequencing input was PBMCs or T cells enriched from blood (not recorded which). These receptors all come from a woman between 40 and 50 years old who had been exposed to COVID-19. The CDR3 runs from the conserved cysteine through the conserved F or W. Fields, in order: D gene, J gene, V gene, clone size, CDR3 protein, CDR3 DNA. The D gene is left open where the match is weak. Only part of the rows carry a size: once, few, many, or a class if the clone is expanded.

D: TRBD1
J: TRBJ1-1
V: TRBV12-3/TRBV12-4
size: NA
CDR3: CASLDRMNTEAFF
DNA: TGTGCCAGCTTGGACAGGATGAACACTGAAGCTTTCTTT

D: NA
J: TRBJ1-1
V: TRBV27
size: NA
CDR3: CASSLKGAGGTEAFF
DNA: TGTGCCAGCAGTTTAAAAGGAGCGGGGGGCACTGAAGCTTTCTTT

D: NA
J: TRBJ2-7
V: TRBV2
size: few
CDR3: CASSGTTQQYF
DNA: TGTGCCAGCAGTGGGACTACTCAGCAGTACTTC

D: TRBD1
J: TRBJ1-1
V: TRBV7-2
size: NA
CDR3: CASSSPGQGQRAFF
DNA: TGTGCCAGCAGCTCGCCGGGACAGGGTCAGCGAGCTTTCTTT

D: TRBD2
J: TRBJ2-3
V: TRBV5-1
size: NA
CDR3: CASSYSGGADTQYF
DNA: TGCGCCAGCAGCTACAGCGGGGGGGCAGATACGCAGTATTTT

D: NA
J: TRBJ1-3
V: TRBV10-2
size: NA
CDR3: CASGRGAPSGNTIYF
DNA: TGCGCCAGTGGGCGGGGGGCTCCCTCTGGAAACACCATATATTTT

D: NA
J: TRBJ1-4
V: TRBV14
size: NA
CDR3: CASSPRGQGHEKLFF
DNA: TGTGCCAGCAGCCCGAGGGGACAAGGGCATGAAAAACTGTTTTTT

D: TRBD2
J: TRBJ2-7
V: TRBV7-2
size: NA
CDR3: CASSQDIAGGYEQYF
DNA: TGTGCCAGCAGCCAGGATATAGCGGGAGGTTACGAGCAGTACTTC

D: NA
J: TRBJ2-5
V: TRBV7-9
size: NA
CDR3: CASSLFRREQETQYF
DNA: TGTGCCAGCAGCCTCTTCCGACGGGAACAAGAGACCCAGTACTTC

D: NA
J: TRBJ1-2
V: TRBV10-3
size: NA
CDR3: CAGRERYGYTF
DNA: TGTGCCGGGCGGGAGAGGTATGGCTACACCTTC

D: NA
J: TRBJ2-5
V: TRBV3-1/TRBV3-2
size: NA
CDR3: CASSQRLGETQYF
DNA: TGTGCCAGCAGCCAACGACTTGGAGAGACCCAGTACTTC

D: TRBD2
J: TRBJ2-1
V: TRBV18
size: once
CDR3: CASSPPKTGTSGSNEQFF
DNA: TGTGCCAGCTCACCACCTAAGACCGGGACTAGCGGGAGCAATGAGCAGTTCTTC

D: NA
J: TRBJ2-1
V: TRBV24-1
size: NA
CDR3: CATSRVNEQFF
DNA: TGTGCCACCAGTAGAGTAAATGAGCAGTTCTTC

D: NA
J: TRBJ2-5
V: TRBV5-1
size: few
CDR3: CASSVTSGGRRETQYF
DNA: TGCGCCAGCAGTGTCACGTCGGGGGGCAGGCGGGAGACCCAGTACTTC

D: NA
J: TRBJ1-3
V: TRBV18
size: NA
CDR3: CASSQVPGSGNTIYF
DNA: TGTGCCAGCTCACAAGTTCCAGGTTCTGGAAACACCATATATTTT

D: NA
J: TRBJ2-7
V: TRBV5-8
size: NA
CDR3: CASSLRTAYSYEQYF
DNA: TGTGCCAGCAGTCTAAGGACAGCCTACTCCTACGAGCAGTACTTC

D: NA
J: TRBJ1-1
V: TRBV3-1/TRBV3-2
size: NA
CDR3: CASSQDKKGPEAFF
DNA: TGTGCCAGCAGCCAAGATAAAAAGGGGCCTGAAGCTTTCTTT

D: TRBD1
J: TRBJ2-7
V: TRBV9
size: NA
CDR3: CASSFGQGGTYEQYF
DNA: TGTGCCAGCAGCTTCGGACAGGGAGGTACCTACGAGCAGTACTTC

D: NA
J: TRBJ1-3
V: TRBV2
size: NA
CDR3: CASSRSGNTIYF
DNA: TGTGCCAGCAGCCGCTCTGGAAACACCATATATTTT

D: TRBD2
J: TRBJ2-1
V: TRBV7-8
size: NA
CDR3: CASSPAFSGRYYNEQFF
DNA: TGTGCCAGCAGCCCAGCCTTTAGCGGGAGGTACTACAATGAGCAGTTCTTC

D: NA
J: TRBJ1-2
V: TRBV5-3
size: NA
CDR3: CARSSIPLGEANYGYTF
DNA: TGTGCCAGAAGCTCCATCCCCCTCGGAGAAGCTAACTATGGCTACACCTTC

D: TRBD1
J: TRBJ2-3
V: TRBV10-3
size: NA
CDR3: CATYTGVTDTQYF
DNA: TGTGCCACCTACACAGGGGTAACAGATACGCAGTATTTT

D: NA
J: TRBJ1-2
V: TRBV6-2/TRBV6-3
size: NA
CDR3: CASSSAGAANYGYTF
DNA: TGTGCCAGCAGTTCGGCGGGGGCAGCTAACTATGGCTACACCTTC

D: NA
J: TRBJ2-3
V: TRBV7-3
size: NA
CDR3: CASSLTMRDDTQYF
DNA: TGTGCCAGCAGCTTAACGATGAGGGATGATACGCAGTATTTT

D: TRBD1
J: TRBJ2-2
V: TRBV5-1
size: NA
CDR3: CASSLGDRSRGGELFF
DNA: TGCGCCAGCAGCTTGGGGGACAGGAGTCGAGGCGGGGAGCTGTTTTTT

D: TRBD2
J: TRBJ2-1
V: TRBV19
size: NA
CDR3: CASIVSGTGGSEQFF
DNA: TGTGCCAGTATCGTTTCCGGGACGGGGGGGTCTGAGCAGTTCTTC

D: TRBD2
J: TRBJ2-1
V: TRBV27
size: NA
CDR3: CASSPGTSGSSYNEQFF
DNA: TGTGCCAGCAGTCCCGGGACTAGCGGGAGCTCCTACAATGAGCAGTTCTTC

D: NA
J: TRBJ1-6
V: TRBV18
size: NA
CDR3: CASSPAGTQHSPLHF
DNA: TGTGCCAGCTCACCCGCCGGGACACAGCATTCACCCCTCCACTTT

D: NA
J: TRBJ1-2
V: TRBV12-3/TRBV12-4
size: NA
CDR3: CASSSTANYGYTF
DNA: TGTGCCAGCAGTTCGACAGCTAACTATGGCTACACCTTC

D: TRBD2
J: TRBJ2-3
V: TRBV7-2
size: NA
CDR3: CASSLGLAGPGDTQYF
DNA: TGTGCCAGCAGCTTGGGTCTAGCGGGTCCGGGGGATACGCAGTATTTT

D: NA
J: TRBJ1-1
V: TRBV2
size: NA
CDR3: CASSVSPGGTEAFF
DNA: TGTGCCAGCAGTGTTAGCCCGGGGGGGACTGAAGCTTTCTTT

D: NA
J: TRBJ2-3
V: TRBV30
size: NA
CDR3: CAWSVWGGMISSTDTQYF
DNA: TGTGCCTGGAGTGTATGGGGCGGGATGATATCTAGCACAGATACGCAGTATTTT